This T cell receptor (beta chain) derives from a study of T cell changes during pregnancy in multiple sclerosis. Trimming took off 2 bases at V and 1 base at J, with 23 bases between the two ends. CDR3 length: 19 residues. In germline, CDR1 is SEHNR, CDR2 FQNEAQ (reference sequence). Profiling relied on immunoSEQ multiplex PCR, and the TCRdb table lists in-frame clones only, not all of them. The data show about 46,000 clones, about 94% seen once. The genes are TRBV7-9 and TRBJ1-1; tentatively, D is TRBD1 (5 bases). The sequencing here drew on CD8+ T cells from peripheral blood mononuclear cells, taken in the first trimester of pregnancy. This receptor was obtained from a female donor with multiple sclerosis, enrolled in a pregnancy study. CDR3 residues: CASSLPPQDRLGTNTEAFF. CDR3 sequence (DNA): TGTGCCAGCAGCTTACCCCCTCAAGACAGATTGGGTACGAACACTGAAGCTTTCTTT.